This T cell receptor beta chain stems from a study of identical twins. Template switching (which added a universal primer site) was used, and cDNA carried unique molecular identifiers. TCRdb reanalysed the 5' RACE reads using MiXCR and keeps one entry per CDR3 protein. The table shows hundreds of thousands of distinct CDR3 sequences, with roughly an eighth occurring only once. From germline, CDR1 is MGHRA and CDR2 YSYEKL. With V trimmed by 4 bases and J by 10 bases, 9 bases remained unmatched. This CDR3 comprises 13 residues. These sequences were also reported in another study, on yellow fever vaccine responses in identical twins. That study reports: Reported findings indicate that twins' vaccine T cell responses seemed partially convergent, partially personalized.

The specimen sequenced was CD8+ T cells sorted from blood. The chain employs TRBV4-1 and TRBJ1-1; 7 positions match TRBD1. This clonotype was sampled from a woman aged 18-35 years in good health. The CDR3 loop is CASSPSVAGGAFF. The CDR3 DNA sequence: TGCGCCAGCAGCCCCTCCGTGGCAGGGGGAGCTTTCTTT.